These 3 T cell receptor beta chains were all obtained from the same sample, sequenced in a study of T cell responses to AZD1222 COVID-19 vaccine. Assay: immunoSEQ multiplex PCR; the TCRdb copy retains only in-frame clones and omits some. This sample has about 140,000 clones, with roughly nine tenths found just once. The source material was peripheral blood, sampled on day 0 of AZD1222 vaccination. The receptors were sampled from an adult in good health.

The rearrangement links TRBV20-1 to TRBJ1-4; D not resolved. V was clipped by 2 bases and J by 8 bases, with 6 bases between them. This CDR3 contains 11 residues. Germline V gene sequence: CDR1 DFQATT, CDR2 SNEGSKA (reference sequence). This CDR3 is CSARKQEKLFF. In DNA form, the CDR3 reads TGCAGTGCTAGAAAACAGGAAAAACTGTTTTTT.

The sample holds a few counts of this clone. This chain connects TRBV7-9 to TRBJ1-1; D might be TRBD1 (5 bases). The CDR3 is 12 amino acids. The V gene lost 11 bases and the J gene lost 2 bases, with 12 bases spanning the gap. Germline V CDR1 and CDR2: SEHNR, FQNEAQ (reference sequence). The CDR3 loop is CALSGENTEAFF. The CDR3 nucleotides are TGTGCCCTGTCGGGGGAAAACACTGAAGCTTTCTTT. Full variable domain (missing parts from reference TRBV7-9 and TRBJ1-1): DTGVSQNPRHKITKRGQNVTFRCDPISEHNRLYWYRQTLGQGPEFLTYFQNEAQLEKSRLLSDRFSAERPKGSFSTLEIQRTEQGDSAMYLCALSGENTEAFFGQGTRLTVV.

V usage is TRBV5-4 and J usage is TRBJ1-2, with D tentatively TRBD1 (5 bases). Germline CDR1 is SGHNT and CDR2 is YYREEE (reference sequence). The CDR3 spans 14 residues. Deletions cut 1 base from V and 4 bases from J, with 11 bases between. CDR3 residues: CASSLNRQSYGYTF. Here the CDR3 DNA reads TGTGCCAGCAGCTTGAACAGGCAGTCCTATGGCTACACCTTC.